The clone carrying this TCR beta chain was observed many times. As for the cDNA, it was generated by 5'RACE with 10-nucleotide random UMIs. Using its own MiXCR run on the 5' RACE reads, TCRdb lists one record per CDR3 protein. The data show approximately 60,000 distinct CDR3 sequences, approximately 3.5% seen once. The sample is drawn from a study of neurological immune-mediated disorders. As for the study in general: Multiple sclerosis patients numbering around 35 comprised roughly 30 relapsing-remitting and 3 secondary progressive patients.

V lost 4 bases and J 0 bases, leaving 15 bases between the germline ends. The CDR3 runs to 16 residues. CDR1 is SGDLS and CDR2 is YYNGEE in the germline V gene. The TCR sequence derives from a woman aged 25 to 39 with multiple sclerosis. The rearrangement uses TRBV9 and TRBJ2-3; D ambiguous. The sample taken for sequencing was PBMCs. The CDR3 loop reads CASSPRTGWSTDTQYF. The CDR3 coding sequence is TGTGCCAGCAGCCCTCGGACCGGGTGGAGCACAGATACGCAGTATTTT.